A single sample is the source of the 32 T cell receptor beta chains below, sequenced in a study of cytomegalovirus exposure and HLA in healthy donors. PCR involved 60 Vbeta and 13 Jbeta primers. Only in-frame clones appear in the TCRdb table, and some are missing; sequencing was by immunoSEQ multiplex PCR. Here the sample spans 130,000 to 150,000 clones, 60% to 85% being singletons. Sequencing input: PBMCs. These receptors came from a woman aged 40 to 50 in good health and CMV-seropositive.

This clone has more than one count but fewer than ten. The rearrangement joins TRBV5-6 to TRBJ1-2; 7 bases line up with TRBD1. The CDR3 covers 12 residues. From germline, CDR1 is SGHDT and CDR2 YYEEEE. With V trimmed by 5 bases and J by 8 bases, 6 bases remained unmatched. For the CDR3, the DNA is TGTGCCAGCAGGTTACAGGGGCGAGGCTACACCTTC. Translated, it gives CASRLQGRGYTF. The variable domain in full, completed from reference TRBV5-6 and TRBJ1-2, reads DAGVTQSPTHLIKTRGQQVTLRCSPKSGHDTVSWYQQALGQGPQFIFQYYEEEERQRGNFPDRFSGHQFPNYSSELNVNALLLGDSALYLCASRLQGRGYTFGSGTRLTVV.

This rearrangement joins TRBV5-1 to TRBJ2-7, with 7 bases lining up with TRBD1. The CDR3 runs 16 residues. Germline-derived CDR1 and CDR2 are SGHRS and YFSETQ. V was pared by 0 bases and J by 4 bases, with 10 bases of the junction left unmatched. CDR3 DNA sequence: TGCGCCAGCAGCTTGGCCCCGACAGGGTTTGGATACGAGCAGTACTTC. Translated, it gives CASSLAPTGFGYEQYF.

This clone appeared a single time. This chain joins TRBV18 and TRBJ2-6; TRBD1 aligns across 7 bases. Unmatched junction bases numbered 5, after V lost 3 bases and J lost 0 bases. The CDR3 spans 17 residues. Per the germline V gene, CDR1 is KGHSH and CDR2 is LQKENI. The DNA for the CDR3 is TGTGCCAGCTCACCTCTGACAGGGATCTCTGGGGCCAACGTCCTGACTTTC. Amino acid sequence: CASSPLTGISGANVLTF.

The chain is built from TRBV29-1 and TRBJ1-1; tentatively, D is TRBD1 (5 bases). V was cut by 6 bases and J by 4 bases, with 15 bases left in between. This CDR3 has 13 amino acids. CDR1 and CDR2 from the germline V gene are SQVTM and ANQGSEA. The CDR3 loop is CSVTGLMSTEAFF. The DNA for the CDR3 is TGCAGCGTCACAGGCCTAATGAGCACTGAAGCTTTCTTT.

This clone turned up a few times. The rearrangement uses TRBV6-5 and TRBJ1-1; 10 nucleotides align to TRBD1. Per the germline V gene, CDR1 is MNHEY and CDR2 is SVGAGI. Unmatched junction bases numbered 5, after V lost 4 bases and J lost 6 bases. This CDR3 contains 14 residues. The CDR3 DNA is TGTGCCAGCAGTTCGGGACAGGGGAAAGCTGAAGCTTTCTTT. This codes for CASSSGQGKAEAFF.

This clone was recorded once. The CDR3 DNA reads TGTGCCAGCAGCTTGGGGGAGGGGTTAGGCGGCTACACCTTC. It encodes CASSLGEGLGGYTF. The chain has TRBV7-9 and TRBJ1-2, with D possibly being TRBD1 (5 bases). Germline V gene lookup returns CDR1 SEHNR and CDR2 FQNEAQ (reference sequence). This CDR3 comprises 14 residues. V dropped 3 bases and J dropped 8 bases, with 16 bases sitting between them.

The chain couples TRBV11-2 to TRBJ2-7; 8 positions agree with TRBD1. Germline V lookup: CDR1 SGHAT, CDR2 FQNNGV. The CDR3 consists of 13 residues. J lost 3 bases, V lost 2 bases, and 0 bases had no gene match. The CDR3 reads CASSLTGGYEQYF. DNA of the CDR3: TGTGCCAGCAGCTTAACAGGGGGCTACGAGCAGTACTTC.

This clone was observed a handful of times. This chain joins TRBV6-5 and TRBJ1-6; the D is unclear. Germline lookup yields CDR1 MNHEY and CDR2 SVGAGI. Trimming cost V 6 bases and J 10 bases, with 16 bases left between them. The CDR3 consists of 14 residues. CDR3 DNA sequence: TGTGCCAGCAGCATGACGACGGGGAAATCACCCCTCCACTTT. This translates into CASSMTTGKSPLHF.

The chain joins TRBV6-5 to TRBJ2-7; D is uncertain. The CDR3 totals 14 residues. Germline V gives CDR1 MNHEY, CDR2 SVGAGI. Trimming cost V 5 bases and J 2 bases, with 13 bases left between them. In nucleotides, the CDR3 is TGTGCCAGCAGTAATGCAGGAACCCCCTACGAGCAGTACTTC. As protein: CASSNAGTPYEQYF.

This clone was observed a single time. This chain links TRBV9 with TRBJ2-1; 9 bases line up with TRBD2. The CDR3 is 16 residues long. Germline CDR1 reads SGDLS; CDR2 reads YYNGEE. V was clipped by 0 bases and J by 4 bases; unmatched bases: 5. The CDR3 spells CASSVAGRGGYNEQFF. The CDR3 DNA follows: TGTGCCAGCAGCGTAGCGGGGCGGGGGGGTTACAATGAGCAGTTCTTC.

V is TRBV5-1 and J is TRBJ2-7; 9 nucleotides line up with TRBD2. Germline loops: CDR1 SGHRS, CDR2 YFSETQ. The junction had 7 bases not matched to a gene; V was cut back by 0 bases and J by 6 bases. The CDR3 loop spans 15 amino acids. The CDR3 is CASSLATTSGTEQYF. The CDR3, as DNA: TGCGCCAGCAGCTTGGCGACGACTAGCGGAACCGAGCAGTACTTC.

The V gene is TRBV6-6, the J gene TRBJ2-7; D may be TRBD1 (5 bases). Germline values: CDR1 MNHNY, CDR2 SVGAGI (reference sequence). The CDR3 sequence is 14 residues long. Trimming took off 3 bases at V and 1 base at J, with 10 bases between the two ends. DNA of the CDR3: TGTGCCAGCAGTTATATAGCAGGGTCCTACGAGCAGTACTTC. Translation gives CASSYIAGSYEQYF.

The chain is built from TRBV6-5 and TRBJ1-1; D gene uncertain. Germline values: CDR1 MNHEY, CDR2 SVGAGI. The V end lost 6 bases, the J end lost 1 base, and 15 bases lay between the germline ends. The CDR3 runs to 15 residues. CDR3 in DNA: TGTGCCAGCAGCCCTGAGGTGACGGCGAACACTGAAGCTTTCTTT. Amino acids: CASSPEVTANTEAFF.

The CDR3 DNA reads TGCGCCAGCAGGGGCAGGGAAGAGTACGAGCAGTACTTC. This translates into CASRGREEYEQYF. This chain joins TRBV5-1 and TRBJ2-7; maybe TRBD1 (5 bases). V lost 5 bases, J lost 4 bases, and 13 bases lay in between. This CDR3 region has 13 residues. Germline V gene sequence: CDR1 SGHRS, CDR2 YFSETQ.

The chain couples TRBV19 to TRBJ1-4, with 9 bases lining up with TRBD1. J gave up 8 bases and V 6 bases, and 7 bases lay outside the gene matches. Germline V gene sequence: CDR1 LNHDA, CDR2 SQIVND (reference sequence). This CDR3 contains 14 residues. The CDR3 DNA reads TGTGCCAGTAGCCTGGGACAGGGCACGGAAAAACTGTTTTTT. It codes for CASSLGQGTEKLFF.

V is TRBV2 and J is TRBJ1-1; weak D call: TRBD1 (6 bases). Germline CDR1 reads SNHLY; CDR2 reads FYNNEI. V was cut by 1 base and J by 8 bases, with 14 bases left in between. There are 14 residues in the CDR3. CDR3 sequence: CASSEGRGGREAFF. CDR3 in DNA: TGTGCCAGCAGTGAAGGCCGGGGGGGGCGGGAAGCTTTCTTT.

The rearrangement uses TRBV4-1 and TRBJ2-5; D may be TRBD2 (6 bases). The V gene lost 1 base and the J gene lost 5 bases, with 14 bases spanning the gap. Germline V gives CDR1 MGHRA, CDR2 YSYEKL. This CDR3 is built from 15 residues. CDR3 in DNA: TGCGCCAGCAGCCAAGGTTCCCAGCGGGCTGAGACCCAGTACTTC. Its translation: CASSQGSQRAETQYF.

A single count supports this clone. V is TRBV6-6 and J is TRBJ1-2; D gene uncertain. Germline V gene sequence: CDR1 MNHNY, CDR2 SVGAGI (reference sequence). V gave up 8 bases and J gave up 2 bases, with 12 bases separating them. The CDR3 consists of 13 residues. CDR3 sequence (DNA): TGTGCCAGCGCAGTTCGGGGAAACTATGGCTACACCTTC. Its translation: CASAVRGNYGYTF.

The J gene is TRBJ1-5, the V gene TRBV19; tentatively, D is TRBD1 (6 bases). The CDR3 has 19 residues. CDR1 is LNHDA, CDR2 SQIVND, per germline (reference sequence). V was clipped by 3 bases and J by 0 bases, with 21 bases between them. The CDR3 sequence: CASSIGRGAGRHSNQPQHF. CDR3 in DNA: TGTGCCAGTAGTATCGGGAGGGGGGCAGGGCGACATAGCAATCAGCCCCAGCATTTT.

The chain has TRBV7-3 and TRBJ1-3; TRBD1 might be the D (6 bases). CDR1 SGHTA and CDR2 FQGTGA come from the germline V gene. Between the trimmed V and J ends, which lost 0 bases and 4 bases, there was a span of 10 bases. The CDR3 extends over 15 amino acids. CDR3 nucleotides: TGTGCCAGCAGCTTAACGCAGGGGACGGGAAACACCATATATTTT. It is translated as CASSLTQGTGNTIYF.

V and J are TRBV7-7 and TRBJ2-2; 14 nucleotides line up with TRBD2. The V gene end was trimmed by 4 bases and the J gene end by 2 bases; junction bases not matched to a gene: 6. CDR3 length: 18 amino acids. Germline CDR1 reads SSHAT; CDR2 reads FNYEAQ (reference sequence). CDR3 coding DNA: TGTGCCAGCAGCTCGCGGACTAGCGGGGGGCCTAACACCGGGGAGCTGTTTTTT. Translation gives CASSSRTSGGPNTGELFF.

The CDR3 is CASSLTGGWETQYF. The CDR3 DNA reads as TGCGCCAGCAGCCTGACAGGGGGTTGGGAGACCCAGTACTTC. The chain has TRBV5-1 and TRBJ2-5, with 9 bases matching TRBD1. CDR3 length: 14 residues. The V gene's germline CDR1 is SGHRS and CDR2 YFSETQ. After removal of 4 bases from V and 5 bases from J, the junction contained 6 bases not matched to a gene.

The J gene is TRBJ1-1, the V gene TRBV4-1, with D perhaps TRBD1 (5 bases). V dropped 4 bases and J dropped 14 bases, with 23 bases sitting between them. The CDR3 runs 14 residues. Germline V gene data show CDR1 as MGHRA and CDR2 as YSYEKL. CDR3 residues: CASSPRPWGSSEFF. CDR3 sequence (DNA): TGCGCCAGCAGCCCGCGGCCCTGGGGCAGTTCGGAGTTCTTT.

V is TRBV6-6 and J is TRBJ2-2; no clear D gene. The V and J ends lost 6 bases and 5 bases respectively, with 13 bases between them. Germline V gene data show CDR1 as MNHNY and CDR2 as SVGAGI (reference sequence). The CDR3 sequence is 14 residues long. CDR3 DNA: TGTGCCAGCAGCTATCGAGAAAGAACCGGGGAGCTGTTTTTT. It codes for CASSYRERTGELFF.

This chain uses TRBV7-6 with TRBJ2-7, with 9 bases that match TRBD1. This CDR3 is 12 amino acids long. J was trimmed by 6 bases and V by 7 bases; bases with no gene match: 4. CDR1 is SGHVS and CDR2 is FNYEAQ in the germline V gene. The CDR3 DNA reads TGTGCCAGCAAGGGACAGGGTTCCGAGCAGTACTTC. Encoded protein: CASKGQGSEQYF.

V and J are TRBV7-3 and TRBJ2-2; D may be TRBD1 (6 bases). From germline, CDR1 is SGHTA and CDR2 FQGTGA. V lost 5 bases to trimming and J lost 5 bases, with 9 bases between them. The CDR3 sequence is 13 residues long. CDR3 loop: CASSNQGTGELFF. The CDR3 nucleotides read TGTGCCAGCAGCAATCAGGGGACCGGGGAGCTGTTTTTT.

This chain connects TRBV5-1 to TRBJ2-7, with unresolved D. This CDR3 comprises 12 residues. Germline values: CDR1 SGHRS, CDR2 YFSETQ. V was clipped by 0 bases and J by 8 bases, with 9 bases between them. The CDR3 sequence is CASSLGAGQQYF. The CDR3, as DNA: TGCGCCAGCAGCTTGGGAGCAGGCCAGCAGTACTTC.

The chain has TRBV15 and TRBJ2-4; TRBD2 might be the D (6 bases). CDR3 length: 16 residues. Germline values: CDR1 LNHNV, CDR2 YYDKDF (reference sequence). V lost 6 bases, J lost 3 bases, and 18 bases lay in between. Written as DNA, the CDR3 is TGTGCCACCAGTCAATCCGGGGGACCTCTCAAAAACATTCAGTACTTC. It is translated as CATSQSGGPLKNIQYF.

The chain carries TRBV7-9 and TRBJ2-1; 9 bases fit TRBD2. J gave up 8 bases and V 5 bases, and 7 bases lay outside the gene matches. CDR1 SEHNR and CDR2 FQNEAQ come from the germline V gene (reference sequence). CDR3 size: 14 residues. The CDR3 nucleotides read TGTGCCAGCAGCCAACGGACTAGCGTCGATGAGCAGTTCTTC. Its translation: CASSQRTSVDEQFF.

The rearrangement uses TRBV18 and TRBJ2-2, with D possibly being TRBD2 (6 bases). Trimming removed 3 bases at V and 4 bases at J, with 12 bases between. Per germline, CDR1 KGHSH and CDR2 LQKENI. CDR3 size: 15 residues. CDR3 DNA: TGTGCCAGCTCACCTCGGGGGACCGGCACCGGGGAGCTGTTTTTT. It codes for CASSPRGTGTGELFF.

The chain links TRBV5-6 to TRBJ2-7; 12 nucleotides line up with TRBD2. The V gene end was trimmed by 1 base and the J gene end by 6 bases; junction bases not matched to a gene: 5. Looked up from germline, CDR1 is SGHDT and CDR2 is YYEEEE. This CDR3 is 15 amino acids long. CDR3 nucleotide sequence: TGTGCCAGCAGCTTGTCTCTAGCGGGGGGGACCGAGCAGTACTTC. Amino acid sequence: CASSLSLAGGTEQYF.

A single count supports this clone. The rearrangement links TRBV2 to TRBJ2-2; 7 bases fit TRBD1. The germline V gene encodes CDR1 SNHLY and CDR2 FYNNEI. Trimming cost V 5 bases and J 4 bases; bases outside gene matches: 10. The CDR3 loop spans 16 amino acids. CDR3 amino acids: CASSSSDRVVTGELFF. The CDR3 bases are TGTGCCAGCAGTTCTTCAGACAGGGTGGTCACCGGGGAGCTGTTTTTT.